A single sample is the source of the 32 T cell receptor beta chains below, sequenced in a study of sequential checkpoint blockade in melanoma. Treatment noted: randomized to nivolumab then ipilimumab (arm A) or the reverse (arm B). Sequencing was performed with immunoSEQ multiplex PCR; in TCRdb, only in-frame clones are kept and a portion is missing. In the table there are 6,800 or so clones, about four fifths of which are singletons. The source was CD8+ T cells sorted from blood (inferred from file names), collected from a patient given nivolumab and ipilimumab in sequence. The origin of the receptors is a human donor with melanoma.

The J gene is TRBJ2-5, the V gene TRBV28; D remains unclear. CDR3 length: 13 residues. Looked up from germline, CDR1 is MDHEN and CDR2 is SYDVKM. V was trimmed by 4 bases and J by 5 bases, leaving 11 bases between them. CDR3 nucleotide sequence: TGTGCCAGCAGTTCGCGAGCGAGGGAGACCCAGTACTTC. It translates to CASSSRARETQYF.

The gene calls are TRBV7-8 and TRBJ1-2; 10 bases map to TRBD1. From germline, CDR1 is SGHVS and CDR2 FQNEAQ. After removal of 5 bases from V and 4 bases from J, the junction contained 7 bases not matched to a gene. CDR3 length: 15 residues. CDR3 region: CASSLRQGAVYGYTF. Written as DNA, the CDR3 is TGTGCCAGCAGCCTGAGACAGGGGGCGGTCTATGGCTACACCTTC.

The chain employs TRBV7-8 and TRBJ2-7, with 8 bases identical to TRBD2. Looked up from germline, CDR1 is SGHVS and CDR2 is FQNEAQ. The CDR3 is 16 amino acids. Trimming at V came to 0 bases and at J to 3 bases, leaving 7 bases not matched to a gene. For the CDR3, the DNA is TGTGCCAGCAGCTTAGCAAGGACTAGCTCTTTCTACGAGCAGTACTTC. Translated, it gives CASSLARTSSFYEQYF.

The table lists this clone with a few counts. The chain recombines TRBV9 with TRBJ1-6, with D possibly being TRBD1 (5 bases). Trimming cost V 0 bases and J 7 bases, with 11 bases left between them. The germline gives CDR1 SGDLS, CDR2 YYNGEE. This CDR3 has 15 amino acids. The CDR3 loop reads CASSVAGGGNSPLHF. For the CDR3, the DNA is TGTGCCAGCAGCGTAGCTGGGGGAGGGAATTCACCCCTCCACTTT.

A single count supports this clone. The rearrangement joins TRBV5-1 to TRBJ2-7; D might be TRBD2 (5 bases). V lost 4 bases and J 4 bases, leaving 24 bases between the germline ends. The CDR3 extends over 17 amino acids. In germline, CDR1 is SGHRS, CDR2 YFSETQ. In nucleotides, the CDR3 is TGCGCCAGCAGCCCCACTAGGACCGGGATTAAAGCGTACGAGCAGTACTTC. Amino acid sequence: CASSPTRTGIKAYEQYF.

This chain joins TRBV4-1 and TRBJ2-3; a possible D gene is TRBD2 (6 bases). The germline V gene has CDR1 MGHRA and CDR2 YSYEKL. The CDR3 is 15 residues long. V shed 1 base and J shed 2 bases, with 10 bases lying between them. CDR3 DNA sequence: TGCGCCAGCAGCCAAGTGTGGGGGGACACAGATACGCAGTATTTT. Amino acid sequence: CASSQVWGDTDTQYF.

The chain carries TRBV7-9 and TRBJ1-5; tentative D call: TRBD1 (5 bases). Between the trimmed V and J ends, which lost 1 base and 9 bases, there was a span of 16 bases. This CDR3 has 15 residues. The germline gives CDR1 SEHNR, CDR2 FQNEAQ (reference sequence). DNA for the CDR3: TGTGCCAGCAGCTTAGTTCCAGGGAAACGTCCGCCCCAGCATTTT. As protein: CASSLVPGKRPPQHF.

V and J are TRBV5-1 and TRBJ1-6; 7 bases fit TRBD1. CDR3 length: 16 amino acids. V trimming: 0 bases; J trimming: 10 bases; junction bases outside the gene matches: 10. Germline-derived CDR1 and CDR2 are SGHRS and YFSETQ. CDR3 sequence: CASSLVGTEGLSPLHF. CDR3 sequence (DNA): TGCGCCAGCAGCTTGGTAGGGACAGAGGGCTTATCACCCCTCCACTTT.

The rearrangement links TRBV9 to TRBJ2-7; 8 bases agree with TRBD1. The CDR3 loop spans 14 amino acids. V dropped 4 bases and J dropped 4; count of bases not matched to a gene: 7. The V gene's germline CDR1 is SGDLS and CDR2 YYNGEE. DNA for the CDR3: TGTGCCAGCAGCCCTGGGACAGGACCATACGAGCAGTACTTC. Translated: CASSPGTGPYEQYF.

This clone was recorded only once. The chain has TRBV19 and TRBJ2-2, with 11 nucleotides matching TRBD1. Germline trimming cut 10 bases from V and 6 bases from J; bases unmatched to any gene: 4. CDR1 is LNHDA and CDR2 is SQIVND in the germline V gene (reference sequence). The CDR3 is made up of 13 amino acids. CDR3: CATGQGAAGELFF. The CDR3 DNA reads as TGTGCCACCGGACAGGGGGCTGCCGGGGAGCTGTTTTTT.

This rearrangement joins TRBV27 to TRBJ2-3, with TRBD2 identical over 9 bases. Trimming took 6 bases from V and 9 from J; bases not matched to a gene: 13. The germline V gene encodes CDR1 MNHEY and CDR2 SMNVEV (reference sequence). The CDR3 contains 15 residues. The CDR3 protein is CASRPPGLAFSTQYF. The CDR3 DNA reads as TGTGCCAGCAGACCTCCGGGACTAGCATTTTCAACGCAGTATTTT.

Points on this clone: Other DNA sequences in the same sample also yield this CDR3. This rearrangement joins TRBV25-1 to TRBJ1-2, with TRBD1 as a possible D gene (6 bases). Trimming left V 4 bases short and J 4 bases short, with 22 bases between. This CDR3 is 17 amino acids long. From germline, CDR1 is MGHDK and CDR2 SYGVNS. CDR3 region: CASSGGVVQGWFYGYTF. The CDR3 DNA sequence: TGTGCCAGCAGTGGGGGTGTTGTACAGGGATGGTTCTATGGCTACACCTTC.

V and J are TRBV30 and TRBJ1-3, with D possibly matching TRBD1 (5 bases). Trimming stripped 4 bases from V and 7 bases from J, with 17 bases between. This CDR3 region has 14 residues. CDR1 and CDR2 from the germline V gene are GTSNPN and SVGIG (reference sequence). CDR3 region: CAWKKTVGGNTIYF. In DNA form, the CDR3 reads TGTGCCTGGAAAAAGACAGTGGGGGGGAACACCATATATTTT.

V gene TRBV6-4 combines with J gene TRBJ2-7; D perhaps matches TRBD2 (6 bases). The germline V gene encodes CDR1 MRHNA and CDR2 SNTAGT. CDR3 length: 14 residues. The germline V and J ends were trimmed by 2 bases and 6 bases, with 14 bases remaining between them. The CDR3 DNA reads as TGTGCCAGCAGTGACGTCGGGAGCATAGGCGAGCAGTACTTC. Its translation is CASSDVGSIGEQYF.

The chain carries TRBV28 and TRBJ2-5, with 7 bases lining up with TRBD1. The end of the DNA aligns better with TRBJ2-7, so the J call may be wrong. Per the germline V gene, CDR1 is MDHEN and CDR2 is SYDVKM. The CDR3 has 15 amino acids. The CDR3 DNA sequence: TGTGCCAGCAGTTTGGTCGGGACAGCCTCCTACGAGCAGTACTTC. Protein sequence: CASSLVGTASYEQYF.

The chain has TRBV9 and TRBJ2-1; 13 bases are a match to TRBD2. CDR1 is SGDLS, CDR2 YYNGEE, per germline. Trimming removed 2 bases from V and 10 bases from J; junction bases left unmatched: 9. The CDR3 consists of 16 residues. The CDR3 here is CASSVRTSGGGEEQFF. For the CDR3, the DNA is TGTGCCAGCAGCGTTAGGACTAGCGGGGGAGGTGAAGAGCAGTTCTTC. Supplemented by reference TRBV9 and TRBJ2-1, the full variable domain reads DSGVTQTPKHLITATGQRVTLRCSPRSGDLSVYWYQQSLDQGLQFLIQYYNGEERAKGNILERFSAQQFPDLHSELNLSSLELGDSALYFCASSVRTSGGGEEQFFGPGTRLTVL.

By proportion, this clone is large. This rearrangement joins TRBV27 to TRBJ2-2, with 11 positions matching TRBD2. CDR3 length: 17 residues. V trimming: 6 bases; J trimming: 7 bases; junction bases outside the gene matches: 13. Germline assignment: CDR1 MNHEY and CDR2 SMNVEV (reference sequence). CDR3 protein: CASSIRLAGIPDGELFF. The DNA of the CDR3 is TGTGCCAGCAGCATTCGACTAGCGGGAATTCCCGACGGGGAGCTGTTTTTT.

CDR3 nucleotides: TGTGCCAGCAGCCCCTTTAAGGCGGGGAACACTGAAGCTTTCTTT. Translation: CASSPFKAGNTEAFF. J is TRBJ1-1 and V is TRBV14; no reliable D call. The CDR3 loop spans 15 amino acids. Germline CDR1 SGHDN, CDR2 FVKESK. With 4 bases removed from V and 1 base from J, the gap between germline ends came to 13 bases.

J is TRBJ2-3 and V is TRBV11-2, with 9 bases that match TRBD2. Germline trimming cut 0 bases from V and 1 base from J; bases unmatched to any gene: 8. This CDR3 is built from 18 residues. Germline V CDR1 and CDR2: SGHAT, FQNNGV. The CDR3 region is CASSLEPGLAFRTDTQYF. The DNA of the CDR3 is TGTGCCAGCAGCTTAGAGCCGGGACTAGCTTTTCGCACAGATACGCAGTATTTT.

The rearrangement joins TRBV5-4 to TRBJ2-7; 8 bases fit TRBD2. There are 15 residues in the CDR3. The germline gives CDR1 SGHNT, CDR2 YYREEE (reference sequence). With V trimmed by 0 bases and J by 1 base, 3 bases remained unmatched. CDR3 residues: CASSLGTSGSYEQYF. CDR3 coding DNA: TGTGCCAGCAGCTTGGGAACTAGCGGATCCTACGAGCAGTACTTC.

This chain uses TRBV5-1 with TRBJ1-1; 7 positions agree with TRBD1. The CDR3 is 16 amino acids. Germline V lookup: CDR1 SGHRS, CDR2 YFSETQ. Trimming at V came to 0 bases and at J to 4 bases, leaving 9 bases not matched to a gene. The CDR3 sequence: CASSLVGGTPSTEAFF. Here the CDR3 DNA reads TGCGCCAGCAGCTTGGTAGGGGGCACCCCAAGCACTGAAGCTTTCTTT.

This clone turned up a few times. The gene calls are TRBV14 and TRBJ1-1, with D tentatively TRBD1 (6 bases). The CDR3 covers 15 residues. The germline gives CDR1 SGHDN, CDR2 FVKESK. Trimming cost V 4 bases and J 0 bases, with 12 bases left between them. The CDR3: CASSRSGALNTEAFF. In DNA form, the CDR3 reads TGTGCCAGCAGCCGCTCAGGGGCTTTGAACACTGAAGCTTTCTTT.

The chain links TRBV4-1 to TRBJ2-7; D uncertain. The CDR3 runs 13 residues. Germline-derived CDR1 and CDR2 are MGHRA and YSYEKL. The V end was cut by 4 bases, the J end by 2 bases, with 9 bases between. CDR3 coding DNA: TGCGCCAGCAGCCCAGTTCAGACCTACGAGCAGTACTTC. It is translated as CASSPVQTYEQYF.

V is TRBV29-1 and J is TRBJ2-7, with D perhaps TRBD1 (5 bases). Germline V gives CDR1 SQVTM, CDR2 ANQGSEA. Trimming shortened V by 6 bases and J by 0 bases, and 12 bases separated the two germline ends. This CDR3 has 13 amino acids. The CDR3 bases are TGCAGCGTGTTGACAGCCAGCTCCTACGAGCAGTACTTC. This encodes CSVLTASSYEQYF.

The rearrangement joins TRBV28 to TRBJ2-1; 9 nucleotides match TRBD2. This CDR3 is built from 15 residues. In germline, CDR1 is MDHEN, CDR2 SYDVKM. V shed 8 bases, J shed 5 bases, and the junction held 10 bases outside the gene matches. CDR3 loop: CASEKRLAADNEQFF. For the CDR3, the DNA is TGTGCCAGCGAAAAGAGACTAGCGGCTGACAATGAGCAGTTCTTC.

J is TRBJ1-1 and V is TRBV4-1, with 11 bases lining up with TRBD1. CDR1 is MGHRA, CDR2 YSYEKL, per germline. The CDR3 totals 14 residues. Trimming cost V 7 bases and J 4 bases; bases outside gene matches: 5. This chain's CDR3 is CASKGQGGGTEAFF. The CDR3 DNA is TGCGCCAGCAAGGGACAGGGGGGGGGCACTGAAGCTTTCTTT.

This clone has just a few counts. The chain links TRBV7-9 to TRBJ2-1; the D gene is possibly TRBD2 (6 bases). Germline CDR1 reads SEHNR; CDR2 reads FQNEAQ (reference sequence). This CDR3 region has 16 residues. Trimming took off 6 bases at V and 1 base at J, with 16 bases between the two ends. This CDR3 reads CASRSAIAESYNEQFF. The CDR3, as DNA: TGTGCCAGCAGGAGCGCTATAGCGGAGTCCTACAATGAGCAGTTCTTC.

This chain uses TRBV30 with TRBJ2-1; TRBD2 is a possible D gene (5 bases). The V end lost 0 bases, the J end lost 6 bases, and 9 bases lay between the germline ends. This CDR3 has 13 residues. Germline CDR1 is GTSNPN and CDR2 is SVGIG (reference sequence). The CDR3 nucleotides are TGTGCCTGGAGTGTACTAGAGGGCAATGAGCAGTTCTTC. Residues: CAWSVLEGNEQFF.

This chain uses TRBV11-2 with TRBJ2-1; no reliable D call. CDR1 is SGHAT, CDR2 FQNNGV, per germline. V lost 5 bases, J lost 8 bases, and 13 bases lay in between. This CDR3 is 13 amino acids long. CDR3 in amino acids: CASSQSNFYEQFF. The DNA of the CDR3 is TGTGCCAGCAGCCAATCTAACTTCTATGAGCAGTTCTTC.

The chain links TRBV4-3 to TRBJ2-2, with 12 bases lining up with TRBD2. This CDR3 has 17 amino acids. The V segment lost 0 bases and the J segment 4 bases; nucleotides outside the gene matches: 3. Germline values: CDR1 LGHNA, CDR2 YSLEER. CDR3 nucleotide sequence: TGCGCCAGCAGCCAAGAACTAGCGGGAGGAACCACCGGGGAGCTGTTTTTT. Its protein product is CASSQELAGGTTGELFF.

This chain links TRBV7-9 with TRBJ1-3, with D perhaps TRBD1 (5 bases). Germline loops: CDR1 SEHNR, CDR2 FQNEAQ (reference sequence). V was pared by 4 bases and J by 2 bases, with 15 bases between. The CDR3 is 16 residues long. The CDR3 nucleotides are TGTGCCAGCAGCTCCCCCCCCACAGGTACTGGAAACACCATATATTTT. Translated, it gives CASSSPPTGTGNTIYF.

This chain uses TRBV5-4 with TRBJ2-7, with TRBD1 as a possible D gene (6 bases). The CDR3 runs to 13 residues. Trimming took 3 bases from V and 2 from J, leaving 9 bases between them. Germline CDR1 is SGHNT and CDR2 is YYREEE (reference sequence). The CDR3 DNA reads TGTGCCAGCAGCTGGGGGACACCCTACGAGCAGTACTTC. Amino acid sequence: CASSWGTPYEQYF.